This T cell receptor beta chain was found in a study of identical twins. Everyone who gave samples was a healthy Caucasian. Study-wide results and caveats: Monozygotic twins shared more out-of-frame TCR alpha than recombination models predicted. Shared out-of-frame alpha sequences (those common to twins) showed excess low generation probability.

This clonotype was picked up many times. Its target is unknown. TCRdb fed the 5' RACE reads into MiXCR, producing one record per CDR3 protein. Of about 220,000 distinct CDR3 sequences listed, approximately 8.3% are singletons. The germline CDR1 and CDR2 sequences are LGHDT and YNNKEL (reference sequence). CDR3 length: 15 residues. With 0 bases removed from V and 7 bases from J, the gap between germline ends came to 12 bases. The same sample was also used in a study of yellow fever vaccine responses in identical twins.

Sequencing was done on a sample of memory (CD45RO+) T cells sorted from blood. The clonotype was recovered from a woman aged 18-35 years in good health. The chain couples TRBV3-1 to TRBJ2-2; D tentatively fits TRBD1 or TRBD2 (5 bases each). The CDR3 loop reads CASSQEGDRGGELFF. The CDR3, as DNA: TGTGCCAGCAGCCAAGAAGGGGATCGGGGCGGGGAGCTGTTTTTT. The full variable domain, rest sourced from reference TRBV3-1 and TRBJ2-2, is DTAVSQTPKYLVTQMGNDKSIKCEQNLGHDTMYWYKQDSKKFLKIMFSYNNKELIINETVPNRFSPKSPDKAHLNLHINSLELGDSAVYFCASSQEGDRGGELFFGEGSRLTVL.